Listed here are 24 T cell receptor beta chains from one sample, sequenced in a study of Tregs in tolerant kidney transplant recipients. Assay used: immunoSEQ multiplex PCR; TCRdb lists only in-frame clones, some missing. The sample records tens of thousands of clones, 80% to 85% being singletons. Sequencing used CD4+ T cells from blood. The origin of the receptors is a human donor in good health.

The J gene is TRBJ1-1, the V gene TRBV7-3; weak D call: TRBD1 (5 bases). Trimming removed 5 bases at V and 2 bases at J, with 12 bases between. The CDR3 runs 14 residues. Germline-derived CDR1 and CDR2 are SGHTA and FQGTGA. Here the CDR3 reads CASSRDSRNTEAFF. The CDR3 DNA reads TGTGCCAGCAGCAGAGACAGCAGAAACACTGAAGCTTTCTTT.

The chain has TRBV21-1 and TRBJ2-7; the DNA was not compared with TRBD2, the D call given in the table. TRBV21-1 is given as a pseudogene. The CDR3 extends over 16 amino acids. The CDR3 sequence is CASSKYLSSGLNEQYF. The CDR3, as DNA: TGTGCCAGCAGCAAATATTTGTCTAGCGGGTTGAACGAGCAGTACTTC.

The chain carries TRBV5-4 and TRBJ2-7, with D maybe TRBD2 (7 bases). Trimming left V 4 bases short and J 5 bases short, with 22 bases between. Germline CDR1 SGHNT, CDR2 YYREEE (reference sequence). The CDR3 is 16 residues long. CDR3: CASSRGKVGGLDEQYF. DNA for the CDR3: TGTGCCAGCAGCAGGGGGAAGGTGGGAGGGCTAGACGAGCAGTACTTC. The full variable domain, its missing parts supplied by reference TRBV5-4 and TRBJ2-7, is ETGVTQSPTHLIKTRGQQVTLRCSSQSGHNTVSWYQQALGQGPQFIFQYYREEENGRGNFPPRFSGLQFPNYSSELNVNALELDDSALYLCASSRGKVGGLDEQYFGPGTRLTVT.

This rearrangement joins TRBV23-1 to TRBJ2-7, with a possible D match to TRBD2 (5 bases). TRBV23-1 is flagged as an ORF with uncertain function. The CDR3 consists of 14 residues. Trimming shortened V by 1 base and J by 5 bases, and 12 bases separated the two germline ends. CDR3 nucleotide sequence: TGCGCCAGCAGTCAATGGCGGGTTCTGAACGAGCAGTACTTC. Translation: CASSQWRVLNEQYF.

V gene TRBV5-4 combines with J gene TRBJ1-2; 9 bases agree with TRBD1. Germline V gene lookup returns CDR1 SGHNT and CDR2 YYREEE (reference sequence). V shed 1 base, J shed 0 bases, and the junction held 1 base outside the gene matches. The CDR3 covers 15 residues. In DNA form, the CDR3 reads TGTGCCAGCAGCTTGTGGACAGGGGCTAACTATGGCTACACCTTC. It codes for CASSLWTGANYGYTF.

The chain joins TRBV21-1 to TRBJ2-3; the table assigns TRBD1, which was not confirmed against the DNA. TRBV21-1 is noted as a pseudogene. This CDR3 has 12 residues. The CDR3 DNA reads TGTGCCAGCAGCTCAGGGACAGATACGCAGTATTTT. Translation gives CASSSGTDTQYF.

The V gene is TRBV15, the J gene TRBJ1-2, with D unclear. Trimming removed 5 bases from V and 8 bases from J, with 15 bases in between. Germline CDR1 reads LNHNV; CDR2 reads YYDKDF (reference sequence). This CDR3 has 13 residues. The CDR3 DNA is TGTGCCACCAGCCCTGCCTATCTGGAGGGCTACACCTTC. This gives the protein CATSPAYLEGYTF.

This rearrangement joins TRBV23-1 to TRBJ2-7; 8 bases are a match to TRBD1. TRBV23-1 counts as an open reading frame of uncertain function. V gave up 4 bases and J gave up 0 bases; unmatched junction bases: 17. The CDR3 totals 19 residues. The CDR3 sequence is CASSPQTDLRDRISYEQYF. In DNA, the CDR3 is TGCGCCAGCAGTCCACAAACAGATTTACGGGACAGGATCTCCTACGAGCAGTACTTC.

The count of this clone is one. The rearrangement joins TRBV7-2 to TRBJ2-7; D is uncertain. This CDR3 is 11 amino acids long. The V end was cut by 6 bases, the J end by 3 bases, with 6 bases between. Germline CDR1 is SGHTA and CDR2 is FQGNSA. The CDR3 sequence: CASRVGYEQYF. As DNA, the CDR3 is TGTGCCAGCAGGGTAGGCTACGAGCAGTACTTC.

The chain couples TRBV7-2 to TRBJ1-6; D is possibly TRBD1 (5 bases). Germline V gene data show CDR1 as SGHTA and CDR2 as FQGNSA. The CDR3 runs to 15 residues. V was trimmed by 6 bases and J by 7 bases, leaving 16 bases between them. CDR3 sequence (DNA): TGTGCCAGCAGTTTTAACGGGCGGACAAATTCACCCCTCCACTTT. The encoded protein is CASSFNGRTNSPLHF.

This clone was seen a single time. CDR3 loop: CASSSHTGARTDTQYF. The DNA for the CDR3 is TGCGCCAGCAGCTCCCACACGGGGGCCCGCACAGATACGCAGTATTTT. J is TRBJ2-3 and V is TRBV5-1; D may match TRBD1 or TRBD2 (6 bases each). CDR3 length: 16 residues. Germline CDR1 is SGHRS and CDR2 is YFSETQ. Trimming cost V 3 bases and J 1 base, with 15 bases left between them.

The J gene is TRBJ2-7, the V gene TRBV2; D possibly corresponds to TRBD2 (5 bases). CDR1 and CDR2 from the germline V gene are SNHLY and FYNNEI. This CDR3 has 13 residues. V was trimmed by 5 bases and J by 2 bases, leaving 10 bases between them. The CDR3 region is CASSRLAAYEQYF. The CDR3 nucleotides read TGTGCCAGCAGTCGGCTAGCCGCCTACGAGCAGTACTTC.

V usage is TRBV4-1 and J usage is TRBJ2-1, with D unclear. Trimming shortened V by 1 base and J by 16 bases, and 8 bases separated the two germline ends. This CDR3 has 10 amino acids. Looked up from germline, CDR1 is MGHRA and CDR2 is YSYEKL. CDR3 DNA: TGCGCCAGCAGCCAAGGGCGGTTTTTCTTC. Protein product: CASSQGRFFF.

The V and J genes are TRBV15 and TRBJ1-5; TRBD1 matches at 7 bases. V was pared by 7 bases and J by 3 bases, with 9 bases of the junction left unmatched. CDR3 size: 15 residues. Germline lookup yields CDR1 LNHNV and CDR2 YYDKDF (reference sequence). CDR3 coding DNA: TGTGCCACCACACAGGGGCACTTTGACAATCAGCCCCAGCATTTT. This encodes CATTQGHFDNQPQHF. The full variable domain, its missing parts supplied by reference TRBV15 and TRBJ1-5, is DAMVIQNPRYQVTQFGKPVTLSCSQTLNHNVMYWYQQKSSQAPKLLFHYYDKDFNNEADTPDNFQSRRPNTSFCFLDIRSPGLGDTAMYLCATTQGHFDNQPQHFGDGTRLSIL.

V gene TRBV11-2 combines with J gene TRBJ1-1, with D perhaps TRBD1 (5 bases). Trimming pared 2 bases from V and 4 bases from J, leaving 17 bases between. The CDR3 has 16 amino acids. Germline-derived CDR1 and CDR2 are SGHAT and FQNNGV. CDR3 coding DNA: TGTGCCAGCAGCTTATCTAGGACAACCGGCGGCACTGAAGCTTTCTTT. It encodes CASSLSRTTGGTEAFF.

J is TRBJ1-5 and V is TRBV30, with TRBD1 as a possible D gene (5 bases). The germline V gene has CDR1 GTSNPN and CDR2 SVGIG (reference sequence). CDR3 length equals 15 residues. Trimming stripped 2 bases from V and 3 bases from J, with 14 bases between. The CDR3 loop is CAWSLGVAHNQPQHF. CDR3 bases: TGTGCCTGGAGTTTGGGGGTGGCACACAATCAGCCCCAGCATTTT.

The chain has TRBV19 and TRBJ1-5; 9 positions agree with TRBD1. The CDR3 runs 17 residues. Per the germline V gene, CDR1 is LNHDA and CDR2 is SQIVND (reference sequence). V trimming: 3 bases; J trimming: 5 bases; junction bases outside the gene matches: 11. CDR3 amino acids: CASSISVGTGRHQPQHF. The CDR3 region has the DNA TGTGCCAGTAGTATTAGTGTAGGGACAGGGAGACATCAGCCCCAGCATTTT.

This chain joins TRBV6-5 and TRBJ2-7; D not resolved. Deletions cut 0 bases from V and 0 bases from J, with 6 bases between. The length of the CDR3 is 14 residues. Germline V gene sequence: CDR1 MNHEY, CDR2 SVGAGI. In DNA, the CDR3 is TGTGCCAGCAGTTACTCGGTGAGCTCCTACGAGCAGTACTTC. This gives the protein CASSYSVSSYEQYF.

The rearrangement uses TRBV11-3 and TRBJ1-4; D call uncertain. The germline CDR1 and CDR2 sequences are SGHNT and YENEEA. Trimming removed 6 bases at V and 0 bases at J, with 8 bases between. The CDR3 has 14 amino acids. The CDR3 loop reads CASSKVATNEKLFF. The CDR3 bases are TGTGCCAGCAGTAAGGTTGCAACTAATGAAAAACTGTTTTTT.

V is TRBV5-1 and J is TRBJ2-3; D ambiguous. The V end was cut by 7 bases, the J end by 1 base, with 4 bases between. Per the germline V gene, CDR1 is SGHRS and CDR2 is YFSETQ. The CDR3 spans 11 residues. CDR3 nucleotide sequence: TGCGCCAGCTCTCGCACAGATACGCAGTATTTT. Translated: CASSRTDTQYF. Full variable domain (outside the CDR3, taken from reference TRBV5-1 and TRBJ2-3): KAGVTQTPRYLIKTRGQQVTLSCSPISGHRSVSWYQQTPGQGLQFLFEYFSETQRNKGNFPGRFSGRQFSNSRSEMNVSTLELGDSALYLCASSRTDTQYFGPGTRLTVL.

The chain recombines TRBV6-1 with TRBJ1-1, with D unclear. The germline gives CDR1 MNHNS, CDR2 SASEGT. Trimming took off 4 bases at V and 6 bases at J, with 12 bases between the two ends. The length of the CDR3 is 13 residues. The CDR3: CASSVEPSSEAFF. In nucleotides, the CDR3 is TGTGCCAGCAGTGTAGAGCCCAGCTCTGAAGCTTTCTTT.

In this sample, this clone turned up once. Here the CDR3 DNA reads TGTGCCAGCAGTTGGAGTGGGTTCTATGGCTACACCTTC. Translating gives CASSWSGFYGYTF. The chain combines TRBV28 with TRBJ1-2; D is undetermined. V was pared by 4 bases and J by 4 bases, with 10 bases between. The CDR3 is made up of 13 amino acids. The V gene's germline CDR1 is MDHEN and CDR2 SYDVKM.

This rearrangement joins TRBV5-6 to TRBJ2-7; unclear D gene. Germline-derived CDR1 and CDR2 are SGHDT and YYEEEE. V was trimmed by 4 bases and J by 6 bases, leaving 17 bases between them. This CDR3 is built from 14 residues. CDR3 DNA sequence: TGTGCCAGCAGCCCAAACATGGCTATGGGCGAGCAGTACTTC. Its translation: CASSPNMAMGEQYF.

There are a few counts of this clone. The rearrangement joins TRBV4-1 to TRBJ2-3, with D unclear. The CDR3 is 14 residues long. CDR1 and CDR2 (germline): MGHRA, YSYEKL. The V gene lost 2 bases and the J gene lost 0 bases, with 6 bases spanning the gap. This CDR3 is CASSQTTSTDTQYF. The CDR3 bases are TGCGCCAGCAGCCAAACCACTAGCACAGATACGCAGTATTTT.